This is a list of T cell receptor beta chains from one sample in a study of OX40 agonist ivuxolimab in advanced cancers. Assay: immunoSEQ multiplex PCR; the TCRdb copy retains only in-frame clones and omits some. There are more than 65,000 clones in the sample; approximately 84% occur only once, and approximately 25% lies in the top ten. The source material was CD4+ or CD8+ T cells sorted from blood, sampled in a trial of the OX40 agonist ivuxolimab. These TCRs come from an adult with an advanced solid tumor such as melanoma, head and neck, liver or kidney cancer. CDR3s include the opening cysteine and the closing phenylalanine or tryptophan. D genes are given only for firm matches. Clone size is not always given. Where it is, it says once, few, many or a class for expanded clones.

v_gene: TRBV7-6; j_gene: TRBJ2-5; abundance: .; d_gene: .; CDR3nt: TGTGCCAGCAGCCCACCCCGAGGGGGGGCAGAGACCCAGTACTTC; CDR3aa: CASSPPRGGAETQYF
v_gene: TRBV7-2; j_gene: TRBJ1-2; abundance: .; d_gene: .; CDR3nt: TGTGCCAGCAGCCCTAATCGGGCGGGGCCCTATGGCTACACCTTC; CDR3aa: CASSPNRAGPYGYTF
v_gene: TRBV19; j_gene: TRBJ1-1; abundance: .; d_gene: TRBD1; CDR3nt: TGTGCCAGTAGCAGCGACAGGGGGAACACTGAAGCTTTCTTT; CDR3aa: CASSSDRGNTEAFF
v_gene: TRBV6-5; j_gene: TRBJ1-1; abundance: .; d_gene: .; CDR3nt: TGTGCCAGCAGCCACATAGGGGGGGCTCGGACTGAAGCTTTCTTT; CDR3aa: CASSHIGGARTEAFF
v_gene: TRBV19; j_gene: TRBJ1-5; abundance: once; d_gene: TRBD1; CDR3nt: TGTGCCAGTAATGAGAGGACAGGGCTGAGAAATCAGCCCCAGCATTTT; CDR3aa: CASNERTGLRNQPQHF
v_gene: TRBV5-1; j_gene: TRBJ2-3; abundance: .; d_gene: .; CDR3nt: TGCGCCAGCAGCAACCAGGCTAGCACAGATACGCAGTATTTT; CDR3aa: CASSNQASTDTQYF
v_gene: TRBV30; j_gene: TRBJ1-1; abundance: .; d_gene: .; CDR3nt: TGTGCCTGGAGTGTAGCCGAGACAGTTTCTCCTGAAGCTTTCTTT; CDR3aa: CAWSVAETVSPEAFF
v_gene: TRBV10-3; j_gene: TRBJ2-1; abundance: .; d_gene: TRBD2; CDR3nt: TGTGCCATCAGTGAGGCTAGCGGGGGACCCGACTTACGTGAGCAGTTCTTC; CDR3aa: CAISEASGGPDLREQFF
v_gene: TRBV29-1; j_gene: TRBJ2-2; abundance: .; d_gene: .; CDR3nt: TGCAGCGTTGATGAGTGGGGCACCGGGGAGCTGTTTTTT; CDR3aa: CSVDEWGTGELFF
v_gene: TRBV10-1; j_gene: TRBJ2-3; abundance: .; d_gene: .; CDR3nt: TGCGCCAGCAGTGAGTCGATGCAACATACGCAGTATTTT; CDR3aa: CASSESMQHTQYF
v_gene: TRBV2; j_gene: TRBJ2-2; abundance: once; d_gene: TRBD1; CDR3nt: TGTGCCACAGCTACCGGGACAGGGGGCAGCGCCGGGGAGCTGTTTTTT; CDR3aa: CATATGTGGSAGELFF
v_gene: TRBV19; j_gene: TRBJ1-5; abundance: few; d_gene: TRBD1; CDR3nt: TGTGCCAGTAGTATACGGGACAGTGACAATCAGCCCCAGCATTTT; CDR3aa: CASSIRDSDNQPQHF
v_gene: TRBV5-1; j_gene: TRBJ2-5; abundance: .; d_gene: TRBD2; CDR3nt: TGCGCCAGCAGCTTGGGTCGGGGGGAACAAGAGACCCAGTACTTC; CDR3aa: CASSLGRGEQETQYF
v_gene: TRBV10-3; j_gene: TRBJ2-2; abundance: .; d_gene: .; CDR3nt: TGTGCCATCCGGGACCACTCTTTGGGGGAGCTGTTTTTT; CDR3aa: CAIRDHSLGELFF
v_gene: TRBV19; j_gene: TRBJ1-6; abundance: .; d_gene: .; CDR3nt: TGTGCCAGTAATCGGGACGGCGAAGGATCACCCCTCCACTTT; CDR3aa: CASNRDGEGSPLHF
v_gene: TRBV7-2; j_gene: TRBJ2-7; abundance: .; d_gene: TRBD2; CDR3nt: TGTGCCAGCAGCTTATCCGCGGGGGCCTACGAGCAGTACTTC; CDR3aa: CASSLSAGAYEQYF
v_gene: TRBV6-1; j_gene: TRBJ1-1; abundance: .; d_gene: .; CDR3nt: TGTGCCAGCAGTGAGGTGGGCAGGGACGCTTTCTTT; CDR3aa: CASSEVGRDAFF
v_gene: TRBV13; j_gene: TRBJ2-5; abundance: .; d_gene: .; CDR3nt: TGTGCCAGCAGCTTTAGTGGGGACGGGTACCAAGAGACCCAGTACTTC; CDR3aa: CASSFSGDGYQETQYF
v_gene: TRBV30; j_gene: TRBJ1-2; abundance: .; d_gene: TRBD1; CDR3nt: TGTGCCGGTAGGACAGGGGGCTATGGCTACACCTTC; CDR3aa: CAGRTGGYGYTF
v_gene: TRBV19; j_gene: TRBJ2-1; abundance: .; d_gene: TRBD2; CDR3nt: TGTGCCAGTAGTATAGCCCAAGGGAGGGGAAAATACAATGAGCAGTTCTTC; CDR3aa: CASSIAQGRGKYNEQFF
v_gene: TRBV18; j_gene: TRBJ2-1; abundance: few; d_gene: TRBD2; CDR3nt: TGTGCCAGCTCCGATATTCTTACTAGCGGGGGGGCGTCCTACAATGAGCAGTTCTTC; CDR3aa: CASSDILTSGGASYNEQFF
v_gene: TRBV2; j_gene: TRBJ2-1; abundance: once; d_gene: .; CDR3nt: TGTGCCAGCAGTGTGGACTACTCTCGGGAGCAGTTCTTC; CDR3aa: CASSVDYSREQFF
v_gene: TRBV5-1; j_gene: TRBJ2-7; abundance: .; d_gene: .; CDR3nt: TGCGCCAGCAGCTTCGACGGCACCACCTCCTACGAGCAGTACTTC; CDR3aa: CASSFDGTTSYEQYF
v_gene: TRBV15; j_gene: TRBJ1-3; abundance: .; d_gene: .; CDR3nt: TGTGCCACCAGCAGGGTGGGGGGGATTGGAAACACCATATATTTT; CDR3aa: CATSRVGGIGNTIYF
v_gene: TRBV14; j_gene: TRBJ2-7; abundance: .; d_gene: .; CDR3nt: TGTGCCAGCAGCCAAGTGGTGGGCGGACCCTACGAGCAGTACTTC; CDR3aa: CASSQVVGGPYEQYF
v_gene: TRBV5-4; j_gene: TRBJ2-7; abundance: .; d_gene: .; CDR3nt: TGTGCCAGCAGCTTGGACGCCGTCCTTTCCCACGAGCAGTACTTC; CDR3aa: CASSLDAVLSHEQYF